The T cell receptor (beta chain) under discussion was sequenced for a study of cytomegalovirus exposure and HLA in healthy donors. Study conclusions and caveats: Cytomegalovirus-associated TCR beta chains were listed, numbering under 200.

PCR employed 60 Vbeta and 13 Jbeta primers. Profiled with immunoSEQ multiplex PCR; TCRdb holds only in-frame clones, not every one. The sample holds some 76,000 clones, 65% to 85% seen once. Remarks on this clone: Antigen unknown.

V was pared by 5 bases and J by 5 bases, with 11 bases of the junction left unmatched. The CDR3 loop spans 14 amino acids. CDR1 SQVTM and CDR2 ANQGSEA come from the germline V gene. V is TRBV29-1 and J is TRBJ2-7; 8 positions match TRBD1. This sequence was found in a woman in her forties or fifties in good health and CMV-seronegative. Sample: PBMCs. DNA for the CDR3: TGCAGCGTTATTCTGGCAGGGGGCTGGGACGAGCAGTACGTC. This codes for CSVILAGGWDEQYV.